The rows below give T cell receptor beta chains drawn from one sample of a study of T cells after yellow fever vaccination. TCRdb re-analysed the 5' RACE reads in MiXCR, keeping a single row per CDR3 protein. The data contain hundreds of thousands of distinct CDR3 sequences, approximately 4% of them singletons. The source was PBMCs, collected 5 days after the yellow fever booster vaccination. These receptors were obtained from a man younger than 30 who received the YFV17D yellow fever vaccine. Each CDR3 is given with its conserved first and last residue. The D gene is left open where the match is weak. A row's size may be missing; if present it is once, few, many or a size class.

J gene	D gene	clone size	V gene	CDR3 protein	CDR3 DNA
TRBJ1-3	.	few	TRBV4-3	CASSQDRSSGNTIYF	TGCGCCAGCAGCCAAGATCGAAGCTCTGGAAACACCATATATTTT
TRBJ2-2	TRBD1	.	TRBV12-5	CASGFLGTGQALKTGELFF	TGTGCTAGTGGTTTTCTGGGCACGGGACAGGCCTTGAAAACCGGGGAGCTGTTTTTT
TRBJ1-3	.	few	TRBV6-1	CASSEDRNPGNTIYF	TGTGCCAGCAGTGAAGATAGGAATCCTGGAAACACCATATATTTT
TRBJ2-1	.	.	TRBV7-2	CASSLGPLNEQFF	TGTGCCAGCAGCCTAGGACCCCTCAATGAGCAGTTCTTC
TRBJ1-2	.	.	TRBV20-1	CSAPGGGSYGYTF	TGCAGTGCCCCCGGCGGGGGATCCTATGGCTACACCTTC
TRBJ2-5	.	many	TRBV6-5	CASRTLPSGRETQYF	TGTGCCAGCAGAACCTTACCCTCGGGGCGAGAGACCCAGTACTTC
TRBJ2-7	TRBD1	many	TRBV10-3	CAIRPDREVEQYF	TGTGCCATCCGACCGGACAGGGAGGTCGAGCAGTACTTC
TRBJ2-7	TRBD2	.	TRBV12-3/TRBV12-4	CASSRGLAAYEQYF	TGTGCCAGCAGTAGGGGACTAGCGGCCTACGAGCAGTACTTC
TRBJ2-3	.	.	TRBV4-1	CASSQRPGSTDTQYF	TGCGCCAGCAGCCAGAGACCTGGCAGCACAGATACGCAGTATTTT
TRBJ2-1	TRBD1	.	TRBV9	CASSATGGLLNEQFF	TGTGCCAGCAGCGCAACAGGGGGCCTCTTGAATGAGCAGTTCTTC
TRBJ1-1	.	.	TRBV10-3	CAISESMVRVTEAFF	TGTGCCATCAGTGAGTCGATGGTCAGGGTCACTGAAGCTTTCTTT
TRBJ2-7	TRBD2	.	TRBV6-5	CASSYSGEGPYEQYF	TGTGCCAGCAGTTACTCTGGGGAGGGCCCCTACGAGCAGTACTTC